This T cell receptor beta chain was profiled in a study of blood T cell repertoires in COVID-19. Study-wide background: COVID-19 samples from acute and convalescent phases originated in the United States, Italy and Spain.

This clone was recorded once. V was cut by 0 bases and J by 2 bases, with 8 bases left in between. Germline V gene data show CDR1 as SGHKS and CDR2 as YYEKEE (reference sequence). This CDR3 has 14 amino acids. Clones were sequenced by immunoSEQ multiplex PCR, and TCRdb holds only the in-frame ones, with some missing. This sample yields just over 150,000 clones, of which less than 85% are seen a single time; around 7% belongs to the top ten. The V call is TRBV5-5, the J call TRBJ1-1; D unresolved. Material: peripheral blood. The receptor's source is a woman between 40 and 50 years old with COVID-19, enrolled during active disease. The CDR3 region is CASSLAAGNTEAFF. CDR3 coding DNA: TGTGCCAGCAGCTTGGCGGCGGGAAACACTGAAGCTTTCTTT. The full variable domain, with the rest looked up from reference TRBV5-5 and TRBJ1-1, is DAGVTQSPTHLIKTRGQQVTLRCSPISGHKSVSWYQQVLGQGPQFIFQYYEKEERGRGNFPDRFSARQFPNYSSELNVNALLLGDSALYLCASSLAAGNTEAFFGQGTRLTVV.